This TCR beta chain derives from a study of human T cells and chemical hapten exposure. Study-wide points: Controls formed significantly fewer large CDR3 similarity clusters than expanded TCRs did.

The CDR3 length is 14 residues. V was shortened by 4 bases and J by 7 bases, with 14 bases between the two germline ends. The germline V gene encodes CDR1 MNHNY and CDR2 SVGAGI (reference sequence). TCRdb itself ran the RACE reads through MiXCR, one entry per CDR3 protein. The table includes around 120,000 distinct CDR3 sequences, approximately 13% detected once. Time point in this sample: pre-sensitization, week 0. Stated treatment: therapeutic diphenylcyclopropenone sensitization with weekly scalp DPC. Non-pregnant alopecia patients aged 18 to 70, suitable for DPC therapy. On this clonotype itself: Antigen: not known.

The source material was whole blood, sampled in connection with sensitization to the hapten diphenylcyclopropenone (DPC). V is TRBV6-6 and J is TRBJ1-5, with D perhaps matching TRBD1 (6 bases). The sequence derives from a woman aged 18-29 years with alopecia areata. Some clones in this sample may be carry-over from other donors' samples. The CDR3 DNA reads TGTGCCAGCAGTTCCACCGGGGGCTGGCAGCCCCAGCATTTT. As protein: CASSSTGGWQPQHF.